The rows below give T cell receptor beta chains drawn from one sample of a study of response to subunit inactivated influenza vaccine. TCRdb redid the calling of the RT-PCR reads with MiXCR, one entry per CDR3 protein. The sample lists 800,000 to 1,000,000 distinct CDR3 sequences, around 20% seen once, with around 9.6% in the top ten. The sample was PBMCs from blood, taken 4 to 6 days after vaccination. Every receptor here comes from a man aged 50-60 years who received an inactivated influenza vaccine. CDR3s include the opening cysteine and the closing phenylalanine or tryptophan. The D gene is left open where the match is weak. Clone size is given for some rows only: seen once, a few or many times, or a class if the clone is expanded.

clone_size: NA; v_call: TRBV9; j_call: TRBJ1-1; d_call: TRBD1; cdr3_nt: TGTGCCAGCAGCGTAGTCAGCAGGGGGACCACTGAAGCTTTCTTT; cdr3_aa: CASSVVSRGTTEAFF
clone_size: once; v_call: TRBV7-8; j_call: TRBJ1-2; d_call: NA; cdr3_nt: TGTGCCAGCAGCTTAGGAAGGGCAGGGGACGGCTACACCTTC; cdr3_aa: CASSLGRAGDGYTF
clone_size: many; v_call: TRBV6-2/TRBV6-3; j_call: TRBJ1-5; d_call: TRBD1; cdr3_nt: TGTGCCAGCAGAATGACAGGGATTCAGCCCCAGCATTTT; cdr3_aa: CASRMTGIQPQHF
clone_size: NA; v_call: TRBV29-1; j_call: TRBJ2-5; d_call: NA; cdr3_nt: TGCAGCGTCAACGATGGGGCGGGGAGACAAGAGACCCAGTACTTC; cdr3_aa: CSVNDGAGRQETQYF
clone_size: NA; v_call: TRBV15; j_call: TRBJ1-3; d_call: NA; cdr3_nt: TGTGCCACCAGGAGGGGAAGCCCTGGAAACACCATATATTTT; cdr3_aa: CATRRGSPGNTIYF
clone_size: NA; v_call: TRBV28; j_call: TRBJ2-7; d_call: NA; cdr3_nt: TGTGCCAGCAGTTTGAGGCTTACCGGGCAGTACTTC; cdr3_aa: CASSLRLTGQYF
clone_size: NA; v_call: TRBV10-3; j_call: TRBJ2-3; d_call: NA; cdr3_nt: TGTGCCATCAGTGATGGGAGCACAGATACGCAGTATTTT; cdr3_aa: CAISDGSTDTQYF
clone_size: NA; v_call: TRBV9; j_call: TRBJ1-2; d_call: TRBD1; cdr3_nt: TGTGCCAGCAGCGCTTCAGGGGGTTATGGCTACACCTTC; cdr3_aa: CASSASGGYGYTF
clone_size: many; v_call: TRBV6-2/TRBV6-3; j_call: TRBJ1-1; d_call: NA; cdr3_nt: TGTGCCAGCAGTTACTTCCCGGGGACTGAAGCTTTCTTT; cdr3_aa: CASSYFPGTEAFF
clone_size: few; v_call: TRBV7-6; j_call: TRBJ2-3; d_call: TRBD1; cdr3_nt: TGTGCCAGCAGCCTACTGACAGGGCCCACAGATACGCAGTATTTT; cdr3_aa: CASSLLTGPTDTQYF
clone_size: NA; v_call: TRBV7-2; j_call: TRBJ2-7; d_call: NA; cdr3_nt: TGTGCCAGCGGGTTGGCGGCATCGTCCTACGAGCAGTACTTC; cdr3_aa: CASGLAASSYEQYF
clone_size: few; v_call: TRBV12-3/TRBV12-4; j_call: TRBJ2-1; d_call: NA; cdr3_nt: TGTGCCAGCAGTAAGGGACTTCTAGAAGCCAATGAGCAGTTCTTC; cdr3_aa: CASSKGLLEANEQFF
clone_size: many; v_call: TRBV7-2; j_call: TRBJ2-1; d_call: NA; cdr3_nt: TGTGCCAGCAGCTTTATCCACAATGAGCAGTTCTTC; cdr3_aa: CASSFIHNEQFF
clone_size: NA; v_call: TRBV4-3; j_call: TRBJ1-1; d_call: NA; cdr3_nt: TGCGCCAGCAGCCAAGTTTCCACGGAGGGTGAAGCTTTCTTT; cdr3_aa: CASSQVSTEGEAFF
clone_size: NA; v_call: TRBV20-1; j_call: TRBJ1-4; d_call: NA; cdr3_nt: TGCAGTGCTGAGACTAATGAAAAACTGTTTTTT; cdr3_aa: CSAETNEKLFF
clone_size: NA; v_call: TRBV4-3; j_call: TRBJ1-4; d_call: NA; cdr3_nt: TGCGCCAGCAGCCAAGGCGACAGAGCTGCAACTAATGAAAAACTGTTTTTT; cdr3_aa: CASSQGDRAATNEKLFF
clone_size: NA; v_call: TRBV20-1; j_call: TRBJ2-3; d_call: TRBD1; cdr3_nt: TGCAGTGCTCGTGAGGGGGCGTTGGAAGATACGCAGTATTTT; cdr3_aa: CSAREGALEDTQYF
clone_size: few; v_call: TRBV6-2/TRBV6-3; j_call: TRBJ2-5; d_call: NA; cdr3_nt: TGTGCCAGCAGTTCGTCGGTCCTTCAAGGGGTTCGGTACTTC; cdr3_aa: CASSSSVLQGVRYF
clone_size: few; v_call: TRBV12-3/TRBV12-4; j_call: TRBJ2-6; d_call: NA; cdr3_nt: TGTGCCAGCACACCCGCCGACAGACGGTTCTCTGGGGCCAACGTCCTGACTTTC; cdr3_aa: CASTPADRRFSGANVLTF
clone_size: NA; v_call: TRBV6-2/TRBV6-3; j_call: TRBJ2-1; d_call: TRBD1; cdr3_nt: TGTGCCAGCAGTGACCACGGGACAGGGTCCTACAATGAGCAGTTCTTC; cdr3_aa: CASSDHGTGSYNEQFF
clone_size: NA; v_call: TRBV6-2/TRBV6-3; j_call: TRBJ2-1; d_call: TRBD2; cdr3_nt: TGTGCCAGCAGAGGCCTGACTAGCGGGAGGCAAGATGAGCAGTTCTTC; cdr3_aa: CASRGLTSGRQDEQFF
clone_size: few; v_call: TRBV7-9; j_call: TRBJ1-4; d_call: NA; cdr3_nt: TGTGCCAGCAGCCGCAACAGGGTCGGGAATGAAAAACTGTTTTTT; cdr3_aa: CASSRNRVGNEKLFF
clone_size: few; v_call: TRBV7-2; j_call: TRBJ2-3; d_call: TRBD2; cdr3_nt: TGTGCCAGCAGCCAATCCCGGGGGGGAGCTAGCACAGATACGCAGTATTTT; cdr3_aa: CASSQSRGGASTDTQYF